Each of the 6 T cell receptor beta chains below was sequenced from the same sample in a study of human T cells and chemical hapten exposure. One entry per CDR3 protein results from TCRdb running MiXCR on the RACE reads. The sample yields approximately 80,000 distinct CDR3 sequences, approximately 12% seen once. Time point noted: patch test 1, 2 weeks after DPC sensitization. Treatment denoted: therapeutic diphenylcyclopropenone sensitization with weekly scalp DPC. Sequenced here: whole blood, sampled in connection with sensitization to the hapten diphenylcyclopropenone (DPC). Every receptor here comes from a woman in her 50s with alopecia areata. Some clones in this sample may be carry-over from other donors' samples.

The rearrangement joins TRBV24-1 to TRBJ2-5; D not certain. The V end was cut by 1 base, the J end by 5 bases, with 10 bases between. CDR1 is KGHDR, CDR2 SFDVKD, per germline. This CDR3 region has 14 residues. CDR3 in amino acids: CATSDFSLGETQYF. Written as DNA, the CDR3 is TGTGCCACCAGTGATTTTTCGCTCGGGGAGACCCAGTACTTC.

This chain uses TRBV7-9 with TRBJ2-5, with D possibly matching TRBD1 (5 bases). Trimming removed 1 base at V and 4 bases at J, with 10 bases between. CDR3 length: 14 residues. CDR1 SEHNR and CDR2 FQNEAQ come from the germline V gene (reference sequence). The CDR3 here is CASSLVGPGETQYF. Written as DNA, the CDR3 is TGTGCCAGCAGCTTAGTGGGGCCGGGAGAGACCCAGTACTTC.

The chain employs TRBV20-1 and TRBJ1-3, with no clear D. Germline assignment: CDR1 DFQATT and CDR2 SNEGSKA (reference sequence). V was clipped by 3 bases and J by 3 bases, with 12 bases between them. This CDR3 is built from 14 residues. CDR3 in amino acids: CSARDLAGGNTIYF. For the CDR3, the DNA is TGCAGTGCTAGGGACCTTGCGGGTGGAAACACCATATATTTT.

J is TRBJ1-2 and V is TRBV5-6; no clear D. This CDR3 is 15 amino acids long. The ends were cut back, 1 base at V and 7 bases at J, with 17 bases in the middle. Germline values: CDR1 SGHDT, CDR2 YYEEEE. CDR3 loop: CASSLRTRGGGGYTF. CDR3 nucleotides: TGTGCCAGCAGCTTGCGGACGCGAGGCGGTGGTGGCTACACCTTC.

The V and J genes are TRBV28 and TRBJ1-1; D ambiguous. V was pared by 5 bases and J by 11 bases, with 12 bases between. Germline CDR1 and CDR2: MDHEN and SYDVKM. The CDR3 loop spans 11 amino acids. CDR3 protein: CASSKILGAFF. The DNA of the CDR3 is TGTGCCAGCAGTAAGATCCTGGGGGCTTTCTTT.

Many counts were recorded for this clonotype. J is TRBJ1-4 and V is TRBV4-2; 9 nucleotides align to TRBD1. Germline lookup yields CDR1 LGHNA and CDR2 YNFKEQ. V lost 1 base and J lost 8; bases outside the gene matches: 5. This CDR3 contains 15 residues. The CDR3 bases are TGTGCCAGCAGCCAAGCCGGGACAGGGAAGGAAAAACTGTTTTTT. Its protein product is CASSQAGTGKEKLFF.